The sequence of this TCR beta chain was determined in a study of blood T cells in healthy people across ages. Collection of 8.5 to 10 milliliters of peripheral blood was performed for each donor. The CDR3 totals 15 residues. From germline, CDR1 is SEHNR and CDR2 FQNEAQ (reference sequence). A second PCR of roughly 7 to 11 cycles used a sample-barcoded 5' primer and a J-beta primer mix. TCRdb passed the 5' RACE reads through MiXCR, listing each CDR3 protein once. The sample includes some 760,000 distinct CDR3 sequences, about 25% of them seen just once. These records were also assigned to another study, of T cells of mothers and their children.

The sample comprised blood. The gene calls are TRBV7-9 and TRBJ2-5; maybe TRBD2 (5 bases). The DNA matches TRBJ2-7 better at its end, which makes the J call doubtful. The sequence was obtained from a boy younger than 18 in good health. The CDR3 bases are TGTGCCAGCAGCTTCCCGGGAATTGACGCCCTCGAGCAGTACTTC. Protein sequence: CASSFPGIDALEQYF.